These T cell receptor beta chains were read from a single sample in a study of cytomegalovirus exposure and HLA in healthy donors. Profiled with immunoSEQ multiplex PCR; TCRdb holds only in-frame clones, not every one. Of about 170,000 clones in the sample, roughly 80% were seen once. The material sequenced was PBMCs. The receptor source for this set is a woman younger than 35 in good health and CMV-seronegative. CDR3s include the opening cysteine and the closing phenylalanine or tryptophan. The D gene is left open where the match is weak. Some rows have no size entry. The others give once, few or many, or a class for an expanded clone.

clone size,V gene,J gene,D gene,CDR3 protein,CDR3 DNA
few,TRBV11-2,TRBJ1-4,NA,CASSLGRVDEKLFF,TGTGCCAGCAGTCTAGGCAGGGTTGATGAAAAACTGTTTTTT
NA,TRBV28,TRBJ1-2,TRBD1,CASRQGGTGGTYGYTF,TGTGCCAGCAGGCAAGGGGGGACAGGGGGGACCTATGGCTACACCTTC
NA,TRBV13,TRBJ2-7,TRBD2,CASSRHSGVTYEQYF,TGTGCCAGCAGCCGCCACAGCGGGGTGACCTACGAGCAGTACTTC
NA,TRBV13,TRBJ2-7,TRBD1,CASSHTAGQDYRSSYEQYF,TGTGCCAGCAGCCACACGGCCGGACAGGATTACCGGTCCAGCTACGAGCAGTACTTC
NA,TRBV6-6,TRBJ2-2,TRBD1,CASSGGTGVNEELFF,TGTGCCAGCAGTGGCGGGACAGGAGTTAACGAGGAGCTGTTTTTT
few,TRBV27,TRBJ1-5,NA,CASSSRGQYQPQHF,TGTGCCAGCAGTTCCCGTGGACAGTATCAGCCCCAGCATTTT
NA,TRBV7-8,TRBJ1-5,NA,CASSLGRYGSNQPQHF,TGTGCCAGCAGCTTAGGGAGGTATGGGAGCAATCAGCCCCAGCATTTT
NA,TRBV15,TRBJ2-3,NA,CATSSRTASTDTQYF,TGTGCCACCAGCAGCCGGACAGCTAGCACAGATACGCAGTATTTT
NA,TRBV15,TRBJ2-1,TRBD2,CATSTSGGREQFF,TGTGCCACCAGCACGAGCGGGGGTCGCGAGCAGTTCTTC
NA,TRBV27,TRBJ2-3,TRBD2,CASRRVLAGSYTDTQYF,TGTGCCAGCAGGAGGGTGCTAGCGGGGTCTTACACAGATACGCAGTATTTT
once,TRBV6-1,TRBJ1-5,NA,CASSDVSLNQPQHF,TGTGCCAGCAGTGATGTAAGCCTCAATCAGCCCCAGCATTTT
NA,TRBV5-5,TRBJ2-1,TRBD2,CASSPGTSGSYEQFF,TGTGCCAGCAGCCCAGGGACTAGCGGGAGTTATGAGCAGTTCTTC
NA,TRBV10-1,TRBJ1-6,NA,CASSGNYNSPLHF,TGCGCCAGCAGCGGGAATTATAATTCACCCCTCCACTTT
NA,TRBV9,TRBJ2-7,TRBD2,CASSPALAGFEQYF,TGTGCCAGCAGCCCCGCCCTAGCGGGATTCGAGCAGTACTTC
NA,TRBV5-6,TRBJ1-1,TRBD1,CASSWWTGAGDTEAFF,TGTGCCAGCAGCTGGTGGACAGGGGCCGGGGACACTGAAGCTTTCTTT
NA,TRBV10-3,TRBJ2-3,TRBD2,CAISTEGLAGSTDTQYF,TGTGCCATCAGTACGGAGGGACTAGCGGGCAGCACAGATACGCAGTATTTT
NA,TRBV5-5,TRBJ2-7,NA,CASSLAVLYEQYF,TGTGCCAGCAGCTTAGCGGTCCTCTACGAGCAGTACTTC
NA,TRBV27,TRBJ1-5,NA,CASSPLTGQPQHF,TGTGCCAGCAGTCCCCTGACTGGCCAGCCCCAGCATTTT
NA,TRBV27,TRBJ2-4,TRBD1,CASRTGQGVNIQYF,TGTGCCAGCAGAACGGGACAGGGGGTAAACATTCAGTACTTC
NA,TRBV7-6,TRBJ2-3,TRBD1,CASSSTGASTDTQYF,TGTGCCAGCAGCTCGACAGGGGCGAGCACAGATACGCAGTATTTT
NA,TRBV5-4,TRBJ2-1,TRBD2,CASRPRQGGDNEQFF,TGTGCCAGCAGGCCTCGCCAGGGAGGGGACAATGAGCAGTTCTTC
NA,TRBV6-5,TRBJ2-7,NA,CASSLRDTHEQYF,TGTGCCAGCAGTCTCCGGGACACTCACGAGCAGTACTTC
NA,TRBV4-3,TRBJ1-2,NA,CASSQVASYGYTF,TGCGCCAGCAGCCAGGTCGCCAGCTATGGCTACACCTTC
NA,TRBV7-9,TRBJ1-5,TRBD1,CSSSSPGQEEGPQHF,TGTTCCAGCAGCTCTCCGGGACAGGAGGAGGGACCCCAGCATTTT
NA,TRBV18,TRBJ2-7,TRBD2,CASSGPTGSGRTYEQYF,TGTGCCAGCTCGGGCCCCACAGGTAGCGGGAGGACCTACGAGCAGTACTTC
NA,TRBV28,TRBJ2-3,NA,CASTSRSTDTQYF,TGTGCCAGCACCTCGCGATCGACAGATACGCAGTATTTT
NA,TRBV29-1,TRBJ2-3,NA,CSVGGVTSTDTQYF,TGCAGCGTTGGCGGGGTAACTAGCACAGATACGCAGTATTTT
NA,TRBV6-5,TRBJ1-6,NA,CASSYSRGAGNSPLHF,TGTGCCAGCAGTTACTCGAGGGGCGCGGGGAATTCACCCCTCCACTTT
NA,TRBV6-1,TRBJ2-1,TRBD1,CASSDGQGNKNEQFF,TGTGCCAGCAGTGATGGACAGGGCAACAAAAATGAGCAGTTCTTC
NA,TRBV11-2,TRBJ2-5,NA,CASSLREGRPQETQYF,TGTGCCAGCAGCCTTCGAGAGGGTCGTCCACAAGAGACCCAGTACTTC
few,TRBV4-1,TRBJ1-3,NA,CASSLTGYAGITGNTIYF,TGCGCCAGCAGCCTGACGGGGTACGCGGGTATCACTGGAAACACCATATATTTT
NA,TRBV10-1,TRBJ2-7,TRBD1,CASSRDRAIHEQYF,TGCGCCAGCAGCCGGGACAGGGCAATCCACGAGCAGTACTTC
NA,TRBV28,TRBJ1-2,TRBD1,CASSSRGRGGYTF,TGTGCCAGCAGCAGCAGGGGGCGGGGTGGCTACACCTTC
NA,TRBV7-3,TRBJ2-1,NA,CASSLRPDSGQFF,TGTGCCAGCAGCTTACGGCCGGACAGCGGGCAGTTCTTC
few,TRBV28,TRBJ2-7,TRBD1,CASRSGTGYYEQYF,TGTGCCAGCAGATCCGGGACAGGGTACTACGAGCAGTACTTC
NA,TRBV28,TRBJ1-4,TRBD1,CASSFPSGTGNEKLFF,TGTGCCAGCAGTTTCCCGTCCGGGACAGGCAATGAAAAACTGTTTTTT
few,TRBV2,TRBJ1-4,TRBD1,CASSDGTANEKLFF,TGTGCCAGCAGTGACGGGACAGCGAATGAAAAACTGTTTTTT
few,TRBV6-5,TRBJ2-1,NA,CASSYMGGEQFF,TGTGCCAGCAGTTATATGGGGGGTGAGCAGTTCTTC
NA,TRBV7-8,TRBJ2-7,TRBD2,CASSLQLAGIYEQYF,TGTGCCAGCAGCCTCCAACTAGCGGGAATCTACGAGCAGTACTTC
once,TRBV15,TRBJ2-7,TRBD1,CATSRGETGDYEQYF,TGTGCCACCAGCAGAGGCGAGACAGGGGACTACGAGCAGTACTTC
NA,TRBV5-5,TRBJ2-7,TRBD2,CASSPSGGYEQYF,TGTGCCAGCTCCCCTAGCGGGGGCTACGAGCAGTACTTC
NA,TRBV28,TRBJ1-2,NA,CASSLRRYGYTF,TGTGCCAGCAGTCTCCGTCGCTATGGCTACACCTTC
NA,TRBV9,TRBJ2-7,TRBD1,CASSSRDRVYEQYF,TGTGCCAGCAGCTCCCGGGACAGGGTCTACGAGCAGTACTTC
NA,TRBV2,TRBJ1-2,NA,CASSGQDRRDGYTF,TGTGCCAGCAGTGGGCAGGATCGAAGAGATGGCTACACCTTC
NA,TRBV5-1,TRBJ2-1,TRBD2,CASSLVGTSSHEQFF,TGCGCCAGCAGCTTGGTGGGGACTAGCTCGCATGAGCAGTTCTTC
few,TRBV5-1,TRBJ2-4,NA,CASSTGLAKNIQYF,TGCGCCAGCAGCACTGGACTAGCCAAAAACATTCAGTACTTC